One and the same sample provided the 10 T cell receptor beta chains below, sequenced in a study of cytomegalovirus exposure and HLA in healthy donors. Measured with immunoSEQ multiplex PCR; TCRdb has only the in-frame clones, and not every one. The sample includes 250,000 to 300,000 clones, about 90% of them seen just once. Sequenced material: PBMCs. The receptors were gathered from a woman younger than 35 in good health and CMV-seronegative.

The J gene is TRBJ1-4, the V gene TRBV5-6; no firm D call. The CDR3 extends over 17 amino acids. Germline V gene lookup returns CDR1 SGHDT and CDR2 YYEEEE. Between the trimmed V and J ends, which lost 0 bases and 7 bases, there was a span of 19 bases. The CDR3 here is CASSLAAASPPSEKLFF. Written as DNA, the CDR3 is TGTGCCAGCAGCTTGGCAGCGGCCTCCCCTCCGAGTGAAAAACTGTTTTTT.

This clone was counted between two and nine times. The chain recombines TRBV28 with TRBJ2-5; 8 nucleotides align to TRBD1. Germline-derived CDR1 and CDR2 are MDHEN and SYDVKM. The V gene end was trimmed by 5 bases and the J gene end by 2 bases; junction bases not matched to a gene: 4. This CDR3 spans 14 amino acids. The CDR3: CASSRGQGQETQYF. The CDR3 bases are TGTGCCAGCAGTAGAGGACAGGGTCAAGAGACCCAGTACTTC. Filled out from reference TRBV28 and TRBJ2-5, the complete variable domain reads DVKVTQSSRYLVKRTGEKVFLECVQDMDHENMFWYRQDPGLGLRLIYFSYDVKMKEKGDIPEGYSVSREKKERFSLILESASTNQTSMYLCASSRGQGQETQYFGPGTRLLVL.

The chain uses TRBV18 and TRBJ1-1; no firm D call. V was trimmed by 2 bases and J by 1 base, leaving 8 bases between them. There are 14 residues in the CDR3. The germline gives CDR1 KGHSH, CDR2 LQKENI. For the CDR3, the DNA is TGTGCCAGCTCACCAACGGCGGAGAACACTGAAGCTTTCTTT. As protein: CASSPTAENTEAFF.

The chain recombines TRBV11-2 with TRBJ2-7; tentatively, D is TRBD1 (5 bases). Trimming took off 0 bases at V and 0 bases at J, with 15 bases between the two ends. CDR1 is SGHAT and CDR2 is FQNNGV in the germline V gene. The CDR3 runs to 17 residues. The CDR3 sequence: CASSLDYVQGRSYEQYF. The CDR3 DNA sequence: TGTGCCAGCAGCTTAGATTATGTGCAGGGCCGCTCCTACGAGCAGTACTTC.

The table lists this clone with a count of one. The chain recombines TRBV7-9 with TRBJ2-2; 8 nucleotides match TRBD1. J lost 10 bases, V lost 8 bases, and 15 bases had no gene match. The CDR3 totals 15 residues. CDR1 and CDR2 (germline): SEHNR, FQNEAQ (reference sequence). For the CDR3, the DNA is TGTGCCAGCGCCGCTCGGAGACAGGGGTCTGAGGAGCTGTTTTTT. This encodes CASAARRQGSEELFF.

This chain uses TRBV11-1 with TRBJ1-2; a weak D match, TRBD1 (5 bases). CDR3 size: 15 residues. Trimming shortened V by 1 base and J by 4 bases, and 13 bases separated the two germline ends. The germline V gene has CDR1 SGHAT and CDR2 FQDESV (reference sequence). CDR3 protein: CASSLDLGPAYGYTF. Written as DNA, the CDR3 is TGTGCCAGCAGCTTAGATCTGGGGCCAGCCTATGGCTACACCTTC.

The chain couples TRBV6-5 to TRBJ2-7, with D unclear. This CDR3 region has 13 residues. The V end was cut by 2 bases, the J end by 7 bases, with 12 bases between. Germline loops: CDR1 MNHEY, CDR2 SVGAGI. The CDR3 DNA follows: TGTGCCAGCAGTTACCGACTGGGTGAGGAGCAGTACTTC. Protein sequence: CASSYRLGEEQYF.

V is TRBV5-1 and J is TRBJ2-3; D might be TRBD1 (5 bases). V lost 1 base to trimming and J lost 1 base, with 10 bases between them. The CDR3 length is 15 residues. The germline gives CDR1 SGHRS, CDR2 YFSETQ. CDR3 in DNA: TGCGCCAGCAGCTTGCAGGGTTCGGGCACAGATACGCAGTATTTT. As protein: CASSLQGSGTDTQYF.

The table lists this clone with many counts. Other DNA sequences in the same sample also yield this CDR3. The CDR3 nucleotides are TGTGCCAGCAGCCAAGAGCGGGGAGGTCAAGAGACCCAGTACTTC. This codes for CASSQERGGQETQYF. The genes are TRBV4-2 and TRBJ2-5; possible D gene TRBD2, 6 bases. Germline V gene lookup returns CDR1 LGHNA and CDR2 YNFKEQ. V was shortened by 0 bases and J by 2 bases, with 10 bases between the two germline ends. CDR3 length equals 15 residues.

The chain's CDR3 is CASRYGQGVEAFF. DNA for the CDR3: TGTGCCAGCAGATACGGACAGGGGGTAGAAGCTTTCTTT. The gene calls are TRBV6-1 and TRBJ1-1; 10 nucleotides agree with TRBD1. Germline V gene lookup returns CDR1 MNHNS and CDR2 SASEGT. Trimming cost V 6 bases and J 8 bases; bases outside gene matches: 6. The CDR3 is made up of 13 amino acids.